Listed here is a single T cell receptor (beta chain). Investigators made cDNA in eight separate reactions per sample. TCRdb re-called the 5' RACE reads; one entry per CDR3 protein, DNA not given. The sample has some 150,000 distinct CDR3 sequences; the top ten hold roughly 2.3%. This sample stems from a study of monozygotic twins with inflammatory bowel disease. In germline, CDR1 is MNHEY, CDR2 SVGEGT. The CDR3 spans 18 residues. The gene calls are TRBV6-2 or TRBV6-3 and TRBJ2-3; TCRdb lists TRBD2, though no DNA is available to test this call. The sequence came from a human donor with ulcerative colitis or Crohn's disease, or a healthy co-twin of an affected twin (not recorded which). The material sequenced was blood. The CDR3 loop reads CASRSLFGLAGGTDTQYF.